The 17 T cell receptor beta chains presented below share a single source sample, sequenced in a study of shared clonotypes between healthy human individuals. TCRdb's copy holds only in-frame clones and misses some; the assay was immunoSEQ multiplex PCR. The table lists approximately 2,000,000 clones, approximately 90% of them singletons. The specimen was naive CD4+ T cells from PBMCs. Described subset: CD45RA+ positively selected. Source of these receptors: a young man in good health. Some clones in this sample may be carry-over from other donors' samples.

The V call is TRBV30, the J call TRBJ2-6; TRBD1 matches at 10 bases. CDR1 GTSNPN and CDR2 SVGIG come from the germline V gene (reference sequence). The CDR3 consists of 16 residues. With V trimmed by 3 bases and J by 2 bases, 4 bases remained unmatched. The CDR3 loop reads CAWRRQGAAGANVLTF. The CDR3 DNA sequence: TGTGCCTGGAGAAGACAGGGGGCTGCTGGGGCCAACGTCCTGACTTTC.

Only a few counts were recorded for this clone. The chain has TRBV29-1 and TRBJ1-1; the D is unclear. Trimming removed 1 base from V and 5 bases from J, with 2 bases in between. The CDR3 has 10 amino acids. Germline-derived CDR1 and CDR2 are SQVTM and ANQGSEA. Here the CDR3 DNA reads TGCAGCGTTGAAGTAACTGAAGCTTTCTTT. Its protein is CSVEVTEAFF.

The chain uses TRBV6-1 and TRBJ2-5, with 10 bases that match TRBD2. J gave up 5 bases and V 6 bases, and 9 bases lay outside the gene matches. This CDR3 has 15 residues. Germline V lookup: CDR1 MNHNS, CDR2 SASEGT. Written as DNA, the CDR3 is TGTGCCAGCAGCGGCCAGGTAGCGGGAGGTGAGACCCAGTACTTC. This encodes CASSGQVAGGETQYF.

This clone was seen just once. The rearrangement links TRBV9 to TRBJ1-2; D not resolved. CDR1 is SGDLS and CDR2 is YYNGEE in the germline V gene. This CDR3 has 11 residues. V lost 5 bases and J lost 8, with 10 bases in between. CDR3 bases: TGTGCCAGCAGTTCAACCCGGGGCTACACCTTC. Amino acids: CASSSTRGYTF.

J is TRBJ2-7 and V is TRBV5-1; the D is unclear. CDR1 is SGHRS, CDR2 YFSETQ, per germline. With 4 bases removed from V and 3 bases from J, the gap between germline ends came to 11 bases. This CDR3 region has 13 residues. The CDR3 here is CASSADGNYEQYF. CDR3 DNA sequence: TGCGCCAGCAGCGCCGACGGTAACTACGAGCAGTACTTC.

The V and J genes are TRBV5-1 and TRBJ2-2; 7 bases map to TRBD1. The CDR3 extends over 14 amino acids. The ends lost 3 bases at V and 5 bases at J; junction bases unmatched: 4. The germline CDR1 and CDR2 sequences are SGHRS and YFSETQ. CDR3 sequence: CASSWTGVTGELFF. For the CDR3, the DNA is TGCGCCAGCAGCTGGACAGGTGTTACCGGGGAGCTGTTTTTT.

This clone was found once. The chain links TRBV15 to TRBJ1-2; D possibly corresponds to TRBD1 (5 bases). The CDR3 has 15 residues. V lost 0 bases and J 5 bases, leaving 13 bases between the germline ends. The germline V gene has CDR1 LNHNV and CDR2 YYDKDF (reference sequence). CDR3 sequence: CATSRDVGAAYGYTF. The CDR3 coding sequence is TGTGCCACCAGCAGAGATGTAGGGGCGGCATATGGCTACACCTTC. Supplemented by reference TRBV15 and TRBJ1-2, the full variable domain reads DAMVIQNPRYQVTQFGKPVTLSCSQTLNHNVMYWYQQKSSQAPKLLFHYYDKDFNNEADTPDNFQSRRPNTSFCFLDIRSPGLGDTAMYLCATSRDVGAAYGYTFGSGTRLTVV.

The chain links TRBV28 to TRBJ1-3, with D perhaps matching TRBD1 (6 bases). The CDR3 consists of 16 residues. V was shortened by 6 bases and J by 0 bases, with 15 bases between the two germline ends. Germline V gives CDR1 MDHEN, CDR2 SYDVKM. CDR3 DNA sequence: TGTGCCAGCAGCATGGGGGGGGCGAACTCTGGAAACACCATATATTTT. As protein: CASSMGGANSGNTIYF.

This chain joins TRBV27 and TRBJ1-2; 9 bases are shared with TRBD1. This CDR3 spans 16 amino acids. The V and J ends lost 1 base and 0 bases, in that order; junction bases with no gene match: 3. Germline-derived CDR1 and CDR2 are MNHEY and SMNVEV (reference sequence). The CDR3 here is CASSLYRGPSNYGYTF. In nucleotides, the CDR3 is TGTGCCAGCAGTTTATACAGGGGGCCATCTAACTATGGCTACACCTTC.

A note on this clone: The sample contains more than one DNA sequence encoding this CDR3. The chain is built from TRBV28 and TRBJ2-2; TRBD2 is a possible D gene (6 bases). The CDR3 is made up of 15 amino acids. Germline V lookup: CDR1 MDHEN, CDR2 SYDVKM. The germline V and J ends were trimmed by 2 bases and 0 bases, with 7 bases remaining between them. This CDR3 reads CASSLGGANTGELFF. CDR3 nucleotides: TGTGCCAGCAGTTTAGGCGGGGCGAACACCGGGGAGCTGTTTTTT.

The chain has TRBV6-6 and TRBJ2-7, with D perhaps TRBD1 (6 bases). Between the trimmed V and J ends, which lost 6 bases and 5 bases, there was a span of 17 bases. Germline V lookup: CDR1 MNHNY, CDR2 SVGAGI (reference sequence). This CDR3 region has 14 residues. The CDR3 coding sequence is TGTGCCAGCAGCCGAAGCACAGGGACCGACGAGCAGTACTTC. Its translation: CASSRSTGTDEQYF.

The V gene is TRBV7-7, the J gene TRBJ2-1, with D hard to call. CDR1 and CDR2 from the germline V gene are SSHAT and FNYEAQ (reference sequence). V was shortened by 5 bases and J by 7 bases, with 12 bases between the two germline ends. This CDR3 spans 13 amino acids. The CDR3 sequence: CASSQQSANEQFF. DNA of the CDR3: TGTGCCAGCAGCCAACAGTCTGCTAATGAGCAGTTCTTC.

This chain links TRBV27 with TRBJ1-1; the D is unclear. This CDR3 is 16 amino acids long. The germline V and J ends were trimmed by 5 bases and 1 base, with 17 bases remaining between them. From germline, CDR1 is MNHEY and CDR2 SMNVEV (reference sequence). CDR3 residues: CASSLKTVTRNTEAFF. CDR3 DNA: TGTGCCAGCAGTCTCAAAACGGTCACAAGGAACACTGAAGCTTTCTTT.

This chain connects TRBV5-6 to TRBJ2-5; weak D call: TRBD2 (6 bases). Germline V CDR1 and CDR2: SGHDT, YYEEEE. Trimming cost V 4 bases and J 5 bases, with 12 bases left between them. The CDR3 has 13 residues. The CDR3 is CASSAGRDETQYF. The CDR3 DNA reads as TGTGCCAGCAGCGCCGGGCGGGATGAGACCCAGTACTTC. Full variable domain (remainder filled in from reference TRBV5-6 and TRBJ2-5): DAGVTQSPTHLIKTRGQQVTLRCSPKSGHDTVSWYQQALGQGPQFIFQYYEEEERQRGNFPDRFSGHQFPNYSSELNVNALLLGDSALYLCASSAGRDETQYFGPGTRLLVL.

The DNA for the CDR3 is TGTGCCAGCAGCTGGGACCCCCATTCACCCCTCCACTTT. It specifies CASSWDPHSPLHF. The chain is built from TRBV11-3 and TRBJ1-6; D may be TRBD1 (5 bases). The V and J ends lost 4 bases and 8 bases respectively, with 9 bases between them. Germline CDR1 SGHNT, CDR2 YENEEA. This CDR3 is 13 amino acids long.

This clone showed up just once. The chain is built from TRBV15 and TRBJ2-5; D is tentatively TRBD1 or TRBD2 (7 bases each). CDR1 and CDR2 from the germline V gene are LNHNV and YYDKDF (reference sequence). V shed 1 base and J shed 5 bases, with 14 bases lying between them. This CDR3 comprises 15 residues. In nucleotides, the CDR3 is TGTGCCACCAGCAGAGGACAGGGACTATTGGAGACCCAGTACTTC. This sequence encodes CATSRGQGLLETQYF. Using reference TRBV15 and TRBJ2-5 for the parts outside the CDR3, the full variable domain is DAMVIQNPRYQVTQFGKPVTLSCSQTLNHNVMYWYQQKSSQAPKLLFHYYDKDFNNEADTPDNFQSRRPNTSFCFLDIRSPGLGDTAMYLCATSRGQGLLETQYFGPGTRLLVL.

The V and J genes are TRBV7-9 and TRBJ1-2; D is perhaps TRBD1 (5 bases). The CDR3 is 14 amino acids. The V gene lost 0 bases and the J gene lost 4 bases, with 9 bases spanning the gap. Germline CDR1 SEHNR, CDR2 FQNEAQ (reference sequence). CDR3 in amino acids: CASSLAGQTYGYTF. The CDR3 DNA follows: TGTGCCAGCAGCTTAGCGGGGCAGACCTATGGCTACACCTTC.